This entry features one T cell receptor beta chain sequence. The libraries of TRB cDNA were constructed through 5' RACE using UMI labels. From its re-call of the 5' RACE reads, TCRdb lists each CDR3 protein once, without DNA. This sample's clone table lists fewer than 90,000 distinct CDR3 sequences. The CDR3 covers 16 residues. This specimen comes from a study of CXCR3-negative and CXCR3-positive naive CD8 T cells. Sequences were obtained from naive CXCR3- CD8+ T cells from blood. Subset indicated: CD45RO-CCR7+CD27+CD95- naive CD8+ T cells lacking CXCR3 (TNR3-). This chain links TRBV12-3 or TRBV12-4 with TRBJ2-2; TCRdb designates TRBD2, a call that cannot be tested without DNA. This receptor was identified in a human donor in good health. Some clones in this sample may be carry-over from other donors' samples. The CDR3 sequence is CASRSPSGANTGELFF.